This T cell receptor beta chain appears in the sequencing data of a study of blood T cell repertoires in COVID-19. Overall study context: COVID-19 samples collected from the United States, Italy and Spain covered acute and convalescent phases. T cells, B-cell-depleted T cells, or PBMCs provided the cDNA or gDNA that served as material.

Authors' processing steps: Reference gene primer amplification yielded estimated nucleated cell counts. This table comes from immunoSEQ multiplex PCR, and its TCRdb copy is limited to in-frame clones, with some not included. The V and J calls and the clone size are those of that table, but D and trimming were determined from the DNA. The table records 200,000 to 250,000 clones, 83% of them present only once. In this sample, this clone turned up once. Trimming shortened V by 1 base and J by 4 bases, and 16 bases separated the two germline ends. The CDR3 has 17 amino acids. Germline V CDR1 and CDR2: KGHSH, LQKENI.

The rearrangement joins TRBV18 to TRBJ2-2; a weak D match, TRBD2 (6 bases). The sequenced material came from peripheral blood. The sequence was collected from a woman in her thirties with COVID-19, enrolled during active disease. CDR3: CASSPRHRQGGTGELFF. CDR3 nucleotides: TGTGCCAGCTCACCACGTCACCGGCAGGGAGGCACCGGGGAGCTGTTTTTT.